This T cell receptor (beta chain) was observed in a study of blood T cell repertoires in COVID-19. Turning to the study itself: From T cells, B-cell-depleted T cells, or PBMCs came the material, which was cDNA or gDNA.

In the authors' methods: Amplification of reference gene primers was used by the study to estimate nucleated cell counts. Assay used: immunoSEQ multiplex PCR; TCRdb lists only in-frame clones, some missing. The V and J calls and clone size come from that table; D and trimming were worked out from the DNA. The sample gives 110,000 to 150,000 clones, more than 65% of which show up once; about an eighth is in the top ten. The CDR3 loop spans 15 amino acids. Germline lookup yields CDR1 SGHDT and CDR2 YYEEEE. The ends were cut back, 0 bases at V and 1 base at J, with 9 bases in the middle. Material: peripheral blood. The TCR originated in a man of 80 years or more with acute or convalescent COVID-19. The rearrangement uses TRBV5-6 and TRBJ2-3, with TRBD1 as a possible D gene (5 bases). CDR3 nucleotide sequence: TGTGCCAGCAGCTTGGAGGGGAAGGGCACAGATACGCAGTATTTT. Translated: CASSLEGKGTDTQYF.